The clone carrying this T cell receptor (beta chain) was recorded a few times. At baseline, cycle 4 day 1, and cycle 7 day 1, blood was sampled. The source of the sample is a study of OX40 agonist ivuxolimab in advanced cancers. Trimming stripped 4 bases from V and 0 bases from J, with 7 bases between. The CDR3 has 13 residues. CDR1 MNHEY and CDR2 SVGAGI come from the germline V gene. Sequenced by immunoSEQ multiplex PCR; TCRdb stores in-frame clones only, minus some. The sample has approximately 82,000 clones, 85% to 90% seen once; the top ten hold approximately 1.9%. The chain has TRBV6-5 and TRBJ2-7; unclear D gene. The source of this sequence is an adult with an advanced solid tumor such as melanoma, head and neck, liver or kidney cancer. Sequenced here: CD4+ or CD8+ T cells sorted from blood, sampled in a trial of the OX40 agonist ivuxolimab. The CDR3, as DNA: TGTGCCAGCAGTTCTCCATACTCCTACGAGCAGTACTTC. Amino acids: CASSSPYSYEQYF.